This T cell receptor beta chain was sequenced for a study of control samples from healthy donors and cancer patients. V lost 5 bases to trimming and J lost 3 bases, with 9 bases between them. This CDR3 is built from 13 residues. CDR1 and CDR2 from the germline V gene are MNHEY and SVGEGT. Measured with immunoSEQ multiplex PCR; TCRdb has only the in-frame clones, and not every one. Among roughly 140,000 clones listed, 89% were seen once. The V gene is TRBV6-2 or TRBV6-3, the J gene TRBJ2-3; possible D gene TRBD2, 6 bases. The clonotype was recovered from a man aged 30 to 39 in good health. Sequenced input: blood. The CDR3 spells CASSAAGTDTQYF. In DNA form, the CDR3 reads TGTGCCAGCAGTGCCGCGGGGACAGATACGCAGTATTTT.